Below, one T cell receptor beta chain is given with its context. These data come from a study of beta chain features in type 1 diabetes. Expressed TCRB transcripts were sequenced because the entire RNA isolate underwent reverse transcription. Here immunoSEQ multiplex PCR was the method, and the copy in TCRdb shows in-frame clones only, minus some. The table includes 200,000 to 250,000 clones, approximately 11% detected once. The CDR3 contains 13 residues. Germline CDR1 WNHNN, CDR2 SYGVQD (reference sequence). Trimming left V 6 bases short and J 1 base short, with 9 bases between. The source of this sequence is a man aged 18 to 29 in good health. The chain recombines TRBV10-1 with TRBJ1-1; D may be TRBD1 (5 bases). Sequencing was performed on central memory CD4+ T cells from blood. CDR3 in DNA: TGCGCCAGCAGAGAGACAGAGAACACTGAAGCTTTCTTT. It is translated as CASRETENTEAFF.